Presented here are 20 T cell receptor beta chains from one specimen sequenced in a study of blood T cells in healthy people across ages. It was with a sample-barcoded 5' primer and a J-beta primer mix that a second PCR of roughly 7 to 12 cycles was run. Via MiXCR, TCRdb re-called the 5' RACE reads, giving one row per CDR3 protein. The data show 780,000 or so distinct CDR3 sequences, about 55% seen once. Sequencing input: blood. These receptors were taken from a man older than 75 in good health.

This sequence joins TRBV24-1 and TRBJ2-2, with 7 bases that match TRBD1. This CDR3 comprises 16 residues. The junction had 5 bases not matched to a gene; V was cut back by 1 base and J by 4 bases. Germline-derived CDR1 and CDR2 are KGHDR and SFDVKD. CDR3 region: CATSDLTGAATGELFF. The DNA of the CDR3 is TGTGCCACCAGTGATTTAACAGGGGCGGCCACCGGGGAGCTGTTTTTT.

The chain links TRBV25-1 to TRBJ1-2, with TRBD1 as a possible D gene (5 bases). CDR3 length equals 13 residues. V was shortened by 5 bases and J by 7 bases, with 14 bases between the two germline ends. Germline lookup yields CDR1 MGHDK and CDR2 SYGVNS. CDR3 nucleotide sequence: TGTGCCAGCAGTCCCCGCAGGGAGGGTGGCTACACCTTC. The encoded protein is CASSPRREGGYTF.

This clonotype was recorded only once. The J gene is TRBJ2-1, the V gene TRBV18, with 9 bases lining up with TRBD2. V lost 11 bases to trimming and J lost 2 bases; unmatched junction nucleotides: 4. The CDR3 loop spans 13 amino acids. Germline V gene sequence: CDR1 KGHSH, CDR2 LQKENI. The CDR3 DNA sequence: TGTGCCGATAGCGGGAGTACCTACAATGAGCAGTTCTTC. This sequence encodes CADSGSTYNEQFF.

In its sample, this clonotype was seen a few times. The V call is TRBV27, the J call TRBJ2-2, with 8 bases aligning to TRBD1. Germline V gene lookup returns CDR1 MNHEY and CDR2 SMNVEV (reference sequence). After removal of 7 bases from V and 3 bases from J, the junction contained 7 bases not matched to a gene. This CDR3 region has 15 residues. The DNA of the CDR3 is TGTGCCAGCACGGGGGTCAGGGGGCACACCGGGGAGCTGTTTTTT. The encoded protein is CASTGVRGHTGELFF.

The chain is built from TRBV6-2 or TRBV6-3 and TRBJ1-1; TRBD1 matches at 9 bases. Germline CDR1 reads MNHEY; CDR2 reads SVGEGT. The CDR3 contains 14 residues. V was pared by 6 bases and J by 4 bases, with 6 bases of the junction left unmatched. This chain's CDR3 is CASRRGQGGTEAFF. CDR3 in DNA: TGTGCCAGCAGACGGGGACAGGGTGGCACTGAAGCTTTCTTT.

The chain links TRBV7-9 to TRBJ1-2; TRBD1 is a possible D gene (5 bases). This CDR3 region has 17 residues. The V gene's germline CDR1 is SEHNR and CDR2 FQNEAQ (reference sequence). Trimming removed 2 bases at V and 0 bases at J, with 16 bases between. The CDR3 DNA follows: TGTGCCAGCAGCTTAATGATCGGGGGGAGACCTAACTATGGCTACACCTTC. Its protein product is CASSLMIGGRPNYGYTF.

This clonotype turned up a few times. The chain couples TRBV20-1 to TRBJ2-1; D is unclear. Per the germline V gene, CDR1 is DFQATT and CDR2 is SNEGSKA (reference sequence). The CDR3 loop spans 11 amino acids. The V gene lost 7 bases and the J gene lost 10 bases, with 14 bases spanning the gap. CDR3 in amino acids: CSGWLYEEQFF. In nucleotides, the CDR3 is TGCAGTGGGTGGCTGTACGAGGAGCAGTTCTTC.

The J gene is TRBJ1-5, the V gene TRBV20-1; D ambiguous. Trimming pared 2 bases from V and 2 bases from J, leaving 10 bases between. CDR1 and CDR2 from the germline V gene are DFQATT and SNEGSKA (reference sequence). There are 14 residues in the CDR3. DNA for the CDR3: TGCAGTGCTAGAAGGGATCGACGCAATCAGCCCCAGCATTTT. Translated: CSARRDRRNQPQHF.

The chain uses TRBV27 and TRBJ2-7; 7 nucleotides line up with TRBD2. Germline loops: CDR1 MNHEY, CDR2 SMNVEV (reference sequence). The CDR3 has 15 amino acids. The junction had 13 bases not matched to a gene; V was cut back by 4 bases and J by 7 bases. CDR3 in DNA: TGTGCCAGCAGTTCCCCCGGGGAGGGCTACAATGAGCAGTACTTC. Amino acid sequence: CASSSPGEGYNEQYF.

The chain is built from TRBV20-1 and TRBJ2-7; the match to TRBD1 covers 9 bases. Trimming at V came to 5 bases and at J to 3 bases, leaving 11 bases not matched to a gene. Germline lookup yields CDR1 DFQATT and CDR2 SNEGSKA (reference sequence). This CDR3 comprises 15 residues. The CDR3 DNA follows: TGCAGTGCTGAGACCGGGACAGGGACTTTCTACGAGCAGTACTTC. Protein: CSAETGTGTFYEQYF.

The chain uses TRBV5-1 and TRBJ1-1; D is possibly TRBD1 (6 bases). From germline, CDR1 is SGHRS and CDR2 YFSETQ. V was shortened by 5 bases and J by 4 bases, with 15 bases between the two germline ends. The CDR3 runs 14 residues. The CDR3 here is CASSQRGQRTEAFF. CDR3 nucleotide sequence: TGCGCCAGCAGTCAACGGGGGCAGCGCACTGAAGCTTTCTTT.

This clonotype showed up just a few times. The chain employs TRBV6-5 and TRBJ2-7; 8 bases fit TRBD1. The ends lost 0 bases at V and 3 bases at J; junction bases unmatched: 4. From germline, CDR1 is MNHEY and CDR2 SVGAGI. This CDR3 has 15 residues. CDR3 residues: CASSYSIRGRYEQYF. DNA of the CDR3: TGTGCCAGCAGTTACTCGATCAGGGGGCGCTACGAGCAGTACTTC.

This clonotype has more than one count but fewer than ten. V is TRBV28 and J is TRBJ2-7; 11 nucleotides agree with TRBD1. The J segment lost 4 bases and the V segment lost 7 bases, leaving 6 bases of the junction unmatched. Germline V CDR1 and CDR2: MDHEN, SYDVKM. CDR3 length: 14 residues. The CDR3, as DNA: TGTGCCAGCAAGGGGACAGGGGGGGGATACGAGCAGTACTTC. The encoded protein is CASKGTGGGYEQYF.

The chain joins TRBV9 to TRBJ2-1; D ambiguous. Deletions cut 0 bases from V and 9 bases from J, with 13 bases between. Germline-derived CDR1 and CDR2 are SGDLS and YYNGEE. This CDR3 contains 14 residues. DNA for the CDR3: TGTGCCAGCAGCGTAGAGTGGCCCCCAGGTGAGCAGTTCTTC. It codes for CASSVEWPPGEQFF.

This clonotype appeared a few times. The rearrangement links TRBV20-1 to TRBJ2-3, with D perhaps TRBD1 or TRBD2 (5 bases each). CDR3 length: 14 amino acids. V was pared by 4 bases and J by 1 base, with 12 bases between. The germline gives CDR1 DFQATT, CDR2 SNEGSKA (reference sequence). CDR3 sequence reads: CSANRGDGTDTQYF. CDR3 nucleotide sequence: TGCAGTGCTAATCGAGGGGATGGCACAGATACGCAGTATTTT.

The rearrangement uses TRBV5-5 and TRBJ2-6; TRBD1 matches at 8 bases. CDR1 SGHKS and CDR2 YYEKEE come from the germline V gene (reference sequence). This CDR3 is 16 amino acids long. The V gene end was trimmed by 3 bases and the J gene end by 4 bases; junction bases not matched to a gene: 6. In DNA form, the CDR3 reads TGTGCCAGCAGCTATCAACAGGGGGTCGGGGCCAACGTCCTGACTTTC. Residues: CASSYQQGVGANVLTF.

This clonotype came up a few times. The gene calls are TRBV3-1 and TRBJ1-6; D may be TRBD1 (5 bases). V lost 8 bases, J lost 7 bases, and 12 bases lay in between. The CDR3 is 13 residues long. Germline CDR1 reads LGHDT; CDR2 reads YNNKEL (reference sequence). The CDR3 sequence: CASGAGLNSPLHF. Written as DNA, the CDR3 is TGTGCCAGCGGGGCAGGCTTAAATTCACCCCTCCACTTT.

V is TRBV7-9 and J is TRBJ2-5; maybe TRBD1 (6 bases). The ends were cut back, 6 bases at V and 3 bases at J, with 11 bases in the middle. Germline-derived CDR1 and CDR2 are SEHNR and FQNEAQ (reference sequence). The CDR3 sequence is 13 residues long. In DNA, the CDR3 is TGTGCCAGCAGACCGGACAGTAAAGAGACCCAGTACTTC. Protein: CASRPDSKETQYF.

The J gene is TRBJ1-1, the V gene TRBV7-9; the match to TRBD1 covers 8 bases. Germline assignment: CDR1 SEHNR and CDR2 FQNEAQ (reference sequence). The CDR3 has 16 residues. V trimming: 5 bases; J trimming: 1 base; junction bases outside the gene matches: 9. The DNA for the CDR3 is TGTGCCAGCAGCCCCCGAGTCGGACAGGGGAACACTGAAGCTTTCTTT. The encoded protein is CASSPRVGQGNTEAFF.

This clonotype was seen a few times. The chain combines TRBV25-1 with TRBJ2-2, with 9 bases lining up with TRBD1. This CDR3 is built from 13 residues. Looked up from germline, CDR1 is MGHDK and CDR2 is SYGVNS. The V and J ends lost 11 bases and 7 bases, in that order; junction bases with no gene match: 8. The CDR3: CACKGQGNGELFF. The CDR3 coding sequence is TGTGCCTGCAAGGGACAGGGTAACGGGGAGCTGTTTTTT.